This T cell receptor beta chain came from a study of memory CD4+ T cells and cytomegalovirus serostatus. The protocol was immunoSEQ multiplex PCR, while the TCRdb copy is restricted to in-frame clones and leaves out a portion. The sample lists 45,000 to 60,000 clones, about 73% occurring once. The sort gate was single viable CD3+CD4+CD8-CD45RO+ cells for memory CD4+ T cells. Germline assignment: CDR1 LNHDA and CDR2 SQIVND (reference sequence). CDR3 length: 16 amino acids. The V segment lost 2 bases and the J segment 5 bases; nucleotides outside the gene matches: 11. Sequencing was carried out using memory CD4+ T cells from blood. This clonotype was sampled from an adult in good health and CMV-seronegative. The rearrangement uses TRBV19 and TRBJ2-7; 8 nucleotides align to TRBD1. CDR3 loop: CASSILRTGSVNEQYF. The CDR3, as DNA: TGTGCCAGTAGTATACTCAGGACAGGGAGTGTGAACGAGCAGTACTTC.